This is a list of T cell receptor beta chains from one sample in a study of cytotoxic CD8 clonotypes in ibrutinib-treated CLL. Assay used: immunoSEQ multiplex PCR; TCRdb lists only in-frame clones, some missing. The data hold approximately 100,000 clones, with around 73% observed a single time. Sequencing was performed on PBMCs, taken after 12 months of ibrutinib treatment. These receptors came from a human donor with chronic lymphocytic leukemia. Both conserved end residues are part of each CDR3. Fields, in order: J gene, V gene, D gene, clone size, CDR3 protein, CDR3 DNA. D genes are given only for firm matches. Size is omitted from some rows. Given values are once, few, many or a class for expanded clones.

j_gene: TRBJ2-2
v_gene: TRBV30
d_gene: NA
abundance: once
CDR3aa: CAWSVIGTGELFF
CDR3nt: TGTGCCTGGAGTGTAATCGGGACCGGGGAGCTGTTTTTT

j_gene: TRBJ1-4
v_gene: TRBV7-3
d_gene: NA
abundance: NA
CDR3aa: CASSPRGRANEKLFF
CDR3nt: TGTGCCAGCAGCCCCAGAGGGAGGGCTAATGAAAAACTGTTTTTT

j_gene: TRBJ2-7
v_gene: TRBV7-6
d_gene: NA
abundance: NA
CDR3aa: CASSLGSVSSYEQYF
CDR3nt: TGTGCCAGCAGCTTAGGATCTGTAAGCTCCTACGAGCAGTACTTC

j_gene: TRBJ2-7
v_gene: TRBV7-3
d_gene: NA
abundance: NA
CDR3aa: CASSRMGGAGGNEQYF
CDR3nt: TGTGCCAGCAGCCGAATGGGCGGGGCAGGCGGGAACGAGCAGTACTTC

j_gene: TRBJ2-1
v_gene: TRBV5-1
d_gene: NA
abundance: NA
CDR3aa: CASSLMPGSYNEQFF
CDR3nt: TGCGCCAGCAGCTTGATGCCAGGCTCCTACAATGAGCAGTTCTTC

j_gene: TRBJ1-4
v_gene: TRBV2
d_gene: NA
abundance: NA
CDR3aa: CASRITTNEKLFF
CDR3nt: TGTGCCAGCAGGATTACAACTAATGAAAAACTGTTTTTT

j_gene: TRBJ2-7
v_gene: TRBV6-6
d_gene: TRBD1
abundance: NA
CDR3aa: CASSSRGREQYF
CDR3nt: TGTGCCAGCAGTTCCAGGGGGCGCGAGCAGTACTTC

j_gene: TRBJ2-3
v_gene: TRBV5-1
d_gene: TRBD2
abundance: NA
CDR3aa: CASSLAGKYTDTQYF
CDR3nt: TGCGCCAGCAGCTTAGCGGGGAAATACACAGATACGCAGTATTTT

j_gene: TRBJ2-1
v_gene: TRBV25-1
d_gene: NA
abundance: NA
CDR3aa: CASMEGQTAYNEQFF
CDR3nt: TGTGCCAGCATGGAGGGTCAAACTGCCTACAATGAGCAGTTCTTC

j_gene: TRBJ2-1
v_gene: TRBV10-3
d_gene: NA
abundance: NA
CDR3aa: CAISESTRGNEQFF
CDR3nt: TGTGCCATCAGTGAGTCCACGCGGGGCAATGAGCAGTTCTTC

j_gene: TRBJ1-3
v_gene: TRBV19
d_gene: NA
abundance: NA
CDR3aa: CASRGGAVSGNTIYF
CDR3nt: TGTGCCAGTAGAGGAGGGGCAGTCTCTGGAAACACCATATATTTT

j_gene: TRBJ1-5
v_gene: TRBV28
d_gene: NA
abundance: NA
CDR3aa: CASSYGQNQPQHF
CDR3nt: TGTGCCAGCAGTTACGGACAGAATCAGCCCCAGCATTTT

j_gene: TRBJ2-2
v_gene: TRBV30
d_gene: TRBD1
abundance: NA
CDR3aa: CAWRDRERELFF
CDR3nt: TGTGCCTGGAGGGACAGGGAGCGGGAGCTGTTTTTT

j_gene: TRBJ1-2
v_gene: TRBV7-2
d_gene: TRBD1
abundance: NA
CDR3aa: CASSLTRDRRVYGYTF
CDR3nt: TGTGCCAGCAGCTTAACCCGGGACAGGCGGGTCTATGGCTACACCTTC

j_gene: TRBJ2-7
v_gene: TRBV7-9
d_gene: NA
abundance: once
CDR3aa: CASSLSTRYVEQYF
CDR3nt: TGTGCCAGCAGCTTATCCACCCGCTACGTGGAGCAGTACTTC

j_gene: TRBJ2-3
v_gene: TRBV7-6
d_gene: NA
abundance: NA
CDR3aa: CASSGGHLENTQYF
CDR3nt: TGTGCCAGCTCGGGGGGACACCTCGAAAATACGCAGTATTTT

j_gene: TRBJ1-4
v_gene: TRBV25-1
d_gene: NA
abundance: NA
CDR3aa: CASSDPGRRKLFF
CDR3nt: TGTGCCAGCAGTGATCCGGGACGGAGAAAACTGTTTTTT

j_gene: TRBJ2-3
v_gene: TRBV19
d_gene: NA
abundance: NA
CDR3aa: CASKSGRADTQYF
CDR3nt: TGTGCCAGTAAAAGCGGACGCGCAGATACGCAGTATTTT

j_gene: TRBJ2-7
v_gene: TRBV19
d_gene: NA
abundance: NA
CDR3aa: CASSIGSGKSYEQYF
CDR3nt: TGTGCCAGTAGTATTGGGTCAGGGAAATCCTACGAGCAGTACTTC

j_gene: TRBJ2-7
v_gene: TRBV29-1
d_gene: NA
abundance: once
CDR3aa: CSVSTGWHEQYF
CDR3nt: TGCAGCGTTTCTACAGGGTGGCACGAGCAGTACTTC

j_gene: TRBJ2-7
v_gene: TRBV10-1
d_gene: TRBD1
abundance: NA
CDR3aa: CASSRDRGGEQYF
CDR3nt: TGCGCCAGCAGTCGGGACAGGGGAGGAGAGCAGTACTTC

j_gene: TRBJ2-7
v_gene: TRBV2
d_gene: TRBD1
abundance: NA
CDR3aa: CASSELVGTASYEQYF
CDR3nt: TGTGCCAGCAGTGAACTCGTCGGGACAGCCTCCTACGAGCAGTACTTC